The 18 T cell receptor beta chains below were found in one sample sequenced in a study of T cell changes during pregnancy in multiple sclerosis. Profiled with immunoSEQ multiplex PCR; TCRdb holds only in-frame clones, not every one. The sample contains roughly 47,000 clones, more than 80% of which appear only once. Sequencing was performed on CD8+ T cells from peripheral blood mononuclear cells, taken in the second trimester of pregnancy. The receptors originated from a female donor with multiple sclerosis, enrolled in a pregnancy study.

This chain connects TRBV7-9 to TRBJ2-3, with 7 bases fitting TRBD1. The CDR3 sequence is 14 residues long. Looked up from germline, CDR1 is SEHNR and CDR2 is FQNEAQ (reference sequence). CDR3 sequence reads: CAWKGATSTDTQYF. CDR3 sequence (DNA): TGTGCGTGGAAGGGGGCGACGAGCACAGATACGCAGTATTTT.

This CDR3 is CAISESNIVEQGGYGYTF. CDR3 DNA: TGTGCCATCAGTGAGTCGAATATCGTCGAGCAGGGTGGCTATGGCTACACCTTC. The chain joins TRBV10-3 to TRBJ1-2; a weak D match, TRBD1 (5 bases). The CDR3 has 18 amino acids. The germline gives CDR1 ENHRY, CDR2 SYGVKD. V gave up 0 bases and J gave up 4 bases, with 21 bases separating them.

The chain employs TRBV5-6 and TRBJ2-6; D not certain. The CDR3 consists of 17 residues. The germline V gene has CDR1 SGHDT and CDR2 YYEEEE. Trimming removed 2 bases from V and 0 bases from J, with 12 bases in between. The CDR3 nucleotides read TGTGCCAGCAGCTTAGATATACAAAGCTCTGGGGCCAACGTCCTGACTTTC. Its protein is CASSLDIQSSGANVLTF. The whole variable domain, remainder taken from reference TRBV5-6 and TRBJ2-6, is DAGVTQSPTHLIKTRGQQVTLRCSPKSGHDTVSWYQQALGQGPQFIFQYYEEEERQRGNFPDRFSGHQFPNYSSELNVNALLLGDSALYLCASSLDIQSSGANVLTFGAGSRLTVL.

The chain links TRBV29-1 to TRBJ2-1, with 8 positions matching TRBD1. CDR1 SQVTM and CDR2 ANQGSEA come from the germline V gene. The CDR3 extends over 15 amino acids. The J segment lost 6 bases and the V segment lost 6 bases, leaving 13 bases of the junction unmatched. CDR3 sequence reads: CSVVPSQGAVNEQFF. The CDR3 DNA is TGCAGCGTCGTACCCTCTCAGGGGGCGGTCAATGAGCAGTTCTTC.

The chain links TRBV4-1 to TRBJ1-2; D is unresolved. Between the trimmed V and J ends, which lost 0 bases and 4 bases, there was a span of 6 bases. Germline-derived CDR1 and CDR2 are MGHRA and YSYEKL. The CDR3 consists of 13 residues. CDR3 bases: TGCGCCAGCAGCCAAGATTTGGCCTATGGCTACACCTTC. It encodes CASSQDLAYGYTF.

The rearrangement joins TRBV27 to TRBJ1-1; D is unresolved. V lost 0 bases, J lost 1 base, and 9 bases lay in between. This CDR3 spans 15 amino acids. CDR1 and CDR2 from the germline V gene are MNHEY and SMNVEV (reference sequence). CDR3 amino acids: CASSLSHRGNTEAFF. The CDR3 coding sequence is TGTGCCAGCAGTTTATCGCACCGAGGGAACACTGAAGCTTTCTTT.

The chain carries TRBV6-1 and TRBJ1-1, with D tentatively TRBD1 (5 bases). CDR3 length: 17 residues. V lost 3 bases, J lost 0 bases, and 17 bases lay in between. CDR1 is MNHNS, CDR2 SASEGT, per germline. The CDR3 spells CASSEPTDPVMNTEAFF. CDR3 nucleotide sequence: TGTGCCAGCAGTGAGCCGACAGACCCGGTTATGAACACTGAAGCTTTCTTT.

The V gene is TRBV6-5, the J gene TRBJ1-4, with 7 positions matching TRBD1. CDR3 size: 14 residues. After removal of 6 bases from V and 5 bases from J, the junction contained 6 bases not matched to a gene. CDR1 and CDR2 (germline): MNHEY, SVGAGI. DNA for the CDR3: TGTGCCAGCAGCGCCGGGACAGTAAATGAAAAACTGTTTTTT. Translated: CASSAGTVNEKLFF.

The CDR3 is CASSPTGRGGDNEQFF. CDR3 in DNA: TGTGCCAGCAGCCCCACAGGGCGGGGGGGCGATAATGAGCAGTTCTTC. The rearrangement joins TRBV7-2 to TRBJ2-1; 9 nucleotides match TRBD2. V dropped 5 bases and J dropped 7; count of bases not matched to a gene: 12. This CDR3 is built from 16 residues. Germline V lookup: CDR1 SGHTA, CDR2 FQGNSA.

This chain joins TRBV7-9 and TRBJ2-6; TRBD2 might be the D (6 bases). V was trimmed by 7 bases and J by 2 bases, leaving 12 bases between them. This CDR3 is 15 amino acids long. CDR1 SEHNR and CDR2 FQNEAQ come from the germline V gene (reference sequence). The CDR3 loop is CASMGWGAGANVLTF. Here the CDR3 DNA reads TGTGCCAGCATGGGCTGGGGGGCTGGGGCCAACGTCCTGACTTTC. The full variable domain, with the rest looked up from reference TRBV7-9 and TRBJ2-6, is DTGVSQNPRHKITKRGQNVTFRCDPISEHNRLYWYRQTLGQGPEFLTYFQNEAQLEKSRLLSDRFSAERPKGSFSTLEIQRTEQGDSAMYLCASMGWGAGANVLTFGAGSRLTVL.

The chain joins TRBV27 to TRBJ2-3; D is undetermined. Trimming cost V 4 bases and J 6 bases, with 20 bases left between them. The CDR3 spans 16 residues. Per germline, CDR1 MNHEY and CDR2 SMNVEV (reference sequence). CDR3 amino acids: CASSSWFGQPGDTQYF. The CDR3 nucleotides read TGTGCCAGCAGTTCTTGGTTTGGGCAGCCCGGTGATACGCAGTATTTT.

The chain uses TRBV19 and TRBJ1-1; D remains ambiguous. Trimming took 0 bases from V and 6 from J, leaving 11 bases between them. The CDR3 consists of 14 residues. The germline V gene has CDR1 LNHDA and CDR2 SQIVND (reference sequence). The CDR3: CASSIDRGKAEAFF. CDR3 coding DNA: TGTGCCAGTAGTATAGATCGGGGAAAGGCTGAAGCTTTCTTT.

J is TRBJ1-2 and V is TRBV4-1; D is perhaps TRBD1 (6 bases). Germline V gene sequence: CDR1 MGHRA, CDR2 YSYEKL. The CDR3 runs 13 residues. Between the trimmed V and J ends, which lost 4 bases and 2 bases, there was a span of 8 bases. The CDR3 is CASSLDSNYGYTF. The CDR3 nucleotides are TGCGCCAGCAGCCTGGACAGCAACTATGGCTACACCTTC.

The chain recombines TRBV19 with TRBJ1-2; D gene unclear. V was shortened by 0 bases and J by 6 bases, with 8 bases between the two germline ends. The germline V gene encodes CDR1 LNHDA and CDR2 SQIVND (reference sequence). The CDR3 contains 13 residues. The CDR3 reads CASSIDQFNGYTF. The CDR3 DNA reads as TGTGCCAGTAGTATAGATCAGTTTAATGGCTACACCTTC.

This rearrangement joins TRBV13 to TRBJ2-5; D may be TRBD2 (6 bases). This CDR3 contains 17 residues. V dropped 2 bases and J dropped 0 bases, with 16 bases sitting between them. CDR1 is PRHDT and CDR2 is FYEKMQ in the germline V gene (reference sequence). CDR3 DNA sequence: TGTGCCAGCAGCTTAACCGGCTGGGGGGAGTACCAAGAGACCCAGTACTTC. This translates into CASSLTGWGEYQETQYF.

The rearrangement links TRBV27 to TRBJ1-1; the D gene is possibly TRBD1 (5 bases). Trimming pared 3 bases from V and 1 base from J, leaving 6 bases between. CDR1 and CDR2 (germline): MNHEY, SMNVEV (reference sequence). The CDR3 length is 13 residues. This CDR3 reads CASSLDTNTEAFF. The CDR3 DNA follows: TGTGCCAGCAGTTTGGACACGAACACTGAAGCTTTCTTT.

The genes are TRBV4-1 and TRBJ2-3; D remains unclear. Deletions cut 0 bases from V and 4 bases from J, with 17 bases between. This CDR3 region has 17 residues. CDR1 and CDR2 (germline): MGHRA, YSYEKL. The CDR3 spells CASSQETPGKSADTQYF. CDR3 DNA sequence: TGCGCCAGCAGCCAAGAAACCCCAGGAAAGTCCGCAGATACGCAGTATTTT.

The V gene is TRBV7-9, the J gene TRBJ2-3, with D uncertain. V was pared by 2 bases and J by 2 bases, with 11 bases between. Germline CDR1 is SEHNR and CDR2 is FQNEAQ (reference sequence). The CDR3 is 15 amino acids. The CDR3, as DNA: TGTGCCAGCAGCTTAATCCTAGGTCACACAGATACGCAGTATTTT. Protein: CASSLILGHTDTQYF.